This T cell receptor beta chain originates from a study of blood T cell repertoires in COVID-19. Study context: T cells, B-cell-depleted T cells, or PBMCs provided the cDNA or gDNA that served as material.

The method was immunoSEQ multiplex PCR; TCRdb's version includes in-frame clones alone and lacks a portion of them. The sample comprises 60,000 to 75,000 clones, over 75% of which are singletons, and roughly 6.6% rests with the top ten. The CDR3 loop spans 16 amino acids. The germline gives CDR1 LGHNA, CDR2 YSLEER. The V end was cut by 0 bases, the J end by 2 bases, with 13 bases between. The rearrangement joins TRBV4-3 to TRBJ1-2, with D unclear. The source of this sequence is a man aged 55 to 70 with acute or convalescent COVID-19. The sequenced material came from peripheral blood. Here the CDR3 reads CASSQEPGVPNYGYTF. CDR3 bases: TGCGCCAGCAGCCAAGAACCGGGAGTCCCCAACTATGGCTACACCTTC.